This passage covers 3 T cell receptor beta chains from one sample sequenced in a study of OX40 agonist ivuxolimab in advanced cancers. Only in-frame clones appear in the TCRdb table, and some are missing; sequencing was by immunoSEQ multiplex PCR. The sample carries about 22,000 clones, more than 70% recorded once. The sequenced sample was CD4+ or CD8+ T cells sorted from blood, obtained in a trial of the OX40 agonist ivuxolimab. The receptors originated from an adult with an advanced solid tumor such as melanoma, head and neck, liver or kidney cancer.

The chain links TRBV11-2 to TRBJ2-1; TRBD2 matches at 8 bases. This CDR3 region has 15 residues. Germline V gene data show CDR1 as SGHAT and CDR2 as FQNNGV. The junction had 0 bases not matched to a gene; V was cut back by 2 bases and J by 0 bases. CDR3 residues: CASSLSGSSYNEQFF. The CDR3 nucleotides are TGTGCCAGCAGCTTAAGCGGGAGCTCCTACAATGAGCAGTTCTTC.

The gene calls are TRBV28 and TRBJ2-1; 8 bases agree with TRBD2. Per the germline V gene, CDR1 is MDHEN and CDR2 is SYDVKM. This CDR3 is built from 17 residues. After removal of 5 bases from V and 3 bases from J, the junction contained 12 bases not matched to a gene. The CDR3 DNA sequence: TGTGCCAGCAGTCCCCTCAGAGGTAGCGGGATCTACAATGAGCAGTTCTTC. Translation: CASSPLRGSGIYNEQFF.

This chain links TRBV4-3 with TRBJ2-1; 14 positions agree with TRBD2. Germline loops: CDR1 LGHNA, CDR2 YSLEER. Trimming took 1 base from V and 9 from J; bases not matched to a gene: 8. The CDR3 has 17 amino acids. CDR3 protein: CASSQGGTSGSRGEQFF. In DNA, the CDR3 is TGCGCCAGCAGCCAAGGGGGGACTAGCGGGAGCCGGGGTGAGCAGTTCTTC.